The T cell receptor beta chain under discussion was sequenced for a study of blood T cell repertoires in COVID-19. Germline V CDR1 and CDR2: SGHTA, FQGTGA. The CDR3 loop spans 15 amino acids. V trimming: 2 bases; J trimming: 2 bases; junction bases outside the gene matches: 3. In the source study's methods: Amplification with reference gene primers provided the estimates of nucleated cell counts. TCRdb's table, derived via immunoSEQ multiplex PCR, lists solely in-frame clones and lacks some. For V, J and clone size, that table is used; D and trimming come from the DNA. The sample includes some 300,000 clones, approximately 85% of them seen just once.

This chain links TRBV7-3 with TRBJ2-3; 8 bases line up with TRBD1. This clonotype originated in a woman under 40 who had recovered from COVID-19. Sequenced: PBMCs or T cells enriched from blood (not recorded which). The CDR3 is CASSLGQGATDTQYF. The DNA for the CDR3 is TGTGCCAGCAGCTTAGGGCAGGGGGCCACAGATACGCAGTATTTT.